The clone carrying this T cell receptor (beta chain) occurred a few times. The V gene lost 3 bases and the J gene lost 0 bases, with 9 bases spanning the gap. There are 15 residues in the CDR3. Germline V gene data show CDR1 as LNHDA and CDR2 as SQIVND (reference sequence). Profiling relied on immunoSEQ multiplex PCR, and the TCRdb table lists in-frame clones only, not all of them. The table shows 400,000 or so clones, with about 91% occurring only once. The sample belongs to a study of blood T cell repertoires in COVID-19. The chain employs TRBV19 and TRBJ1-3; TRBD1 is a possible D gene (5 bases). This TCR came from a woman between 40 and 50 years old with COVID-19, enrolled during active disease. Material: peripheral blood. CDR3 sequence reads: CASSIGQTSGNTIYF. CDR3 DNA sequence: TGTGCCAGTAGTATTGGACAAACCTCTGGAAACACCATATATTTT.